A single T cell receptor (beta chain) is shown here with its context. Its cognate antigen is unknown. This may be a read error: a much more frequent sequence differs by one nucleotide. In patients chosen for sequencing, flow cytometry had shown CD8+CD57+ cell expansion. Genomic DNA served as template for TCR beta VDJ and CDR3 profiling. TCRdb independently ran MiXCR on the reads; one entry per CDR3 protein. The sample lists some 170,000 distinct CDR3 sequences, roughly 48% occurring once. This CDR3 has 13 amino acids. Germline-derived CDR1 and CDR2 are SGHNT and YYREEE (reference sequence). These data belong to a study of CD8+CD57+ T cells in acquired aplastic anemia. Study details: DNA per sorted CD4+ or CD8+ sample ranged roughly 0.18 to 30 ug, averaging around 3.2 ug. Study results and caveats: Controls did not differ significantly from patients in CD8+ Simpson's diversity. A set of around 30 CD8+ CDR3 sequences was shared between patients and controls, and these sequences appeared highly expressed in patients.

Sequenced: sorted CD4+, CD8+, or CD8+CD57+ T cells (not recorded which) from PBMCs. The sequence derives from a human donor with aplastic anemia. V usage is TRBV5-4 and J usage is TRBJ1-4; D gene unclear. CDR3 in DNA: TGTGCCAGCAGCTTAGACCCGGGAGCCAAACTGTCTTTT. Protein product: CASSLDPGAKLSF.